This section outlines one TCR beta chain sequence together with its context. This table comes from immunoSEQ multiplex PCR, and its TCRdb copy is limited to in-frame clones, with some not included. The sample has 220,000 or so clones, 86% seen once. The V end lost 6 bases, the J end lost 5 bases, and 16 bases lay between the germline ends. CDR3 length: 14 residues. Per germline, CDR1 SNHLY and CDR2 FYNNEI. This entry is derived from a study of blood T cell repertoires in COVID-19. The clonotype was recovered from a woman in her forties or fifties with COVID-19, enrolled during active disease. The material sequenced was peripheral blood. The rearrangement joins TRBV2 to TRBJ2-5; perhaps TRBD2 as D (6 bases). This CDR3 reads CASREGSTGETQYF. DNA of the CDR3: TGTGCCAGCAGGGAGGGGTCGACCGGGGAGACCCAGTACTTC.